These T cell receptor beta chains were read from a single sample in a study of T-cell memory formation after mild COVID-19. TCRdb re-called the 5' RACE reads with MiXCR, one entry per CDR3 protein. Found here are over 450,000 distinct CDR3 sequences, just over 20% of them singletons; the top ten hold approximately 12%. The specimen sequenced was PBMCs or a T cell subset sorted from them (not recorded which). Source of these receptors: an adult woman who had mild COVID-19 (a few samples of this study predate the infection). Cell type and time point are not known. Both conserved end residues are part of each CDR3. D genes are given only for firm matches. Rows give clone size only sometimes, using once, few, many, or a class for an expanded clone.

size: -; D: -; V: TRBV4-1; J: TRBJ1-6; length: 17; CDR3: CASSQGGGGRNNSPLHF; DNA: TGCGCCAGCAGCCAAGGGGGGGGAGGGAGAAATAATTCACCCCTCCACTTT
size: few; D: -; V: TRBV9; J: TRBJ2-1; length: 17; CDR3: CASSVVLGPSSYNEQFF; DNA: TGTGCCAGCAGCGTAGTCCTGGGGCCGAGCTCCTACAATGAGCAGTTCTTC
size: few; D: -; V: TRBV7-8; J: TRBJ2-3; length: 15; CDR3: CASSLGLVFTDTQYF; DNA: TGTGCCAGCAGCTTGGGACTTGTATTCACAGATACGCAGTATTTT
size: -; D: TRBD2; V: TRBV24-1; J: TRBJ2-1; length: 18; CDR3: CATSDLHPAGGKYNEQFF; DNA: TGTGCCACCAGTGATTTGCACCCAGCGGGAGGGAAATACAATGAGCAGTTCTTC
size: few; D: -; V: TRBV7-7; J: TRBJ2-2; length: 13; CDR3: CASSPVESWELFF; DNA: TGTGCCAGCAGCCCGGTAGAATCCTGGGAGCTGTTTTTT
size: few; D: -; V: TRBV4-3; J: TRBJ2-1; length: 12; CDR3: CASSQEGSEQFF; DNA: TGCGCCAGCAGCCAAGAGGGGTCTGAGCAGTTCTTC
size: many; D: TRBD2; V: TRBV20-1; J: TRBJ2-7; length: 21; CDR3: CSASPRGGLAGGEKGGYEQYF; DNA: TGCAGTGCTAGTCCTAGGGGAGGGCTAGCGGGAGGGGAAAAGGGGGGATACGAGCAGTACTTC
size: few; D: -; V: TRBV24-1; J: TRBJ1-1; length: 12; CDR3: CATSDLAGQAFF; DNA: TGTGCCACCAGTGATTTAGCCGGACAAGCTTTCTTT
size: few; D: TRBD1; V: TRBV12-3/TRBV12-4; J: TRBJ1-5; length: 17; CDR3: CASSFQYQGAVRQPQHF; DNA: TGTGCCAGCAGTTTCCAGTACCAGGGGGCGGTCAGGCAGCCCCAGCATTTT
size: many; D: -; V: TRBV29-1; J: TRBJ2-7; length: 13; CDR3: CSVEDGGSYEQYF; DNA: TGCAGCGTTGAAGACGGAGGCTCCTACGAGCAGTACTTC
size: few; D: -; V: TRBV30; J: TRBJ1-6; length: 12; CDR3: CAWSADRSPLHF; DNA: TGTGCCTGGAGTGCCGACCGATCACCCCTCCACTTT
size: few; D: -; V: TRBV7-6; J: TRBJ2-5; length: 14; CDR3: CASSSPGLRETQYF; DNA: TGTGCCAGCAGCTCCCCCGGACTTAGGGAGACCCAGTACTTC
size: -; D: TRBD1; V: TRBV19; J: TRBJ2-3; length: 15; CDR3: CASSIAGTGTDTQYF; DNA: TGTGCCAGTAGTATTGCCGGGACAGGGACAGATACGCAGTATTTT
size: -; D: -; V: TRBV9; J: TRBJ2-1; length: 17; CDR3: CASSTLWTESSYNEQFF; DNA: TGTGCCAGCAGCACCCTTTGGACTGAGAGCTCCTACAATGAGCAGTTCTTC
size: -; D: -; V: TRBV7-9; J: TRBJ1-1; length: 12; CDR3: CASYEGFSEAFF; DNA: TGTGCCAGCTACGAGGGGTTTAGTGAAGCTTTCTTT
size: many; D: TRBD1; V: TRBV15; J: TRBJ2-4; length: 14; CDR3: CATSFGTGGNIQYF; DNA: TGTGCCACCAGCTTCGGGACAGGGGGAAACATTCAGTACTTC
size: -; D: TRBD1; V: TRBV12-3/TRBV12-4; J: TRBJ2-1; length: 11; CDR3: CASSLGQGQFF; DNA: TGTGCCAGCAGCTTAGGACAGGGTCAGTTCTTC
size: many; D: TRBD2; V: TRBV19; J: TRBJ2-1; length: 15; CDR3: CASSLRTSGGRGQFF; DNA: TGTGCCAGTAGCCTCAGGACTAGCGGGGGTCGAGGGCAGTTCTTC
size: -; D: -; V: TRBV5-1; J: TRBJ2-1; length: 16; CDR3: CASSLAQSTAYNEQFF; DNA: TGCGCCAGCAGCTTGGCCCAGTCGACCGCCTACAATGAGCAGTTCTTC
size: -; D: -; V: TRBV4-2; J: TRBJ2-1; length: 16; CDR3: CASSQELSKSYNEQFF; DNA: TGTGCCAGCAGCCAAGAGTTGAGTAAGTCCTACAATGAGCAGTTCTTC